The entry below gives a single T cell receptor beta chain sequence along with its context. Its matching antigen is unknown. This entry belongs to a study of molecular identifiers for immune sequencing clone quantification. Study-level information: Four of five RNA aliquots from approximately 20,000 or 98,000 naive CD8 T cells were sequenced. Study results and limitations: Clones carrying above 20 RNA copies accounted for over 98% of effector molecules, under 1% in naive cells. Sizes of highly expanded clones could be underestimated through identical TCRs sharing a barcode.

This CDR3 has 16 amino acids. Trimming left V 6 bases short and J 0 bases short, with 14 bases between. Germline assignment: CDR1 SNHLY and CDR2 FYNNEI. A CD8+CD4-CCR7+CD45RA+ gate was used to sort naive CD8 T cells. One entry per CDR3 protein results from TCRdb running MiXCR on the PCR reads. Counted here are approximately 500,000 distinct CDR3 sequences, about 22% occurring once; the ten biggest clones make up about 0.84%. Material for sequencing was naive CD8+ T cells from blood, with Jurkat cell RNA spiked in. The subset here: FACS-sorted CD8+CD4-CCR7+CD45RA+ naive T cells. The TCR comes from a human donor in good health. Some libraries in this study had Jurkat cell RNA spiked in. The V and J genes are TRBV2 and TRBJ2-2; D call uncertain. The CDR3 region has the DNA TGTGCCAGCAGCGTGCTCTCCAGTCCGAACACCGGGGAGCTGTTTTTT. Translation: CASSVLSSPNTGELFF.